A single sample is the source of the 15 T cell receptor beta chains below, sequenced in a study of cytomegalovirus exposure and HLA in healthy donors. The PCR ran on 60 Vbeta and 13 Jbeta primers. Data came from immunoSEQ multiplex PCR; TCRdb stores just in-frame clones and leaves some out. The sample has about 150,000 clones, over 70% seen once. Sequences were obtained from PBMCs. These receptors were collected from a man aged 45-60 years in good health and CMV-seropositive.

This clone is a singleton in its sample. V is TRBV10-3 and J is TRBJ1-2; 8 nucleotides agree with TRBD1. Per the germline V gene, CDR1 is ENHRY and CDR2 is SYGVKD. J gave up 4 bases and V 2 bases, and 0 bases lay outside the gene matches. The CDR3 is 13 amino acids. The CDR3 DNA reads TGTGCCATCAGTGAGGGACAGGGCTATGGCTACACCTTC. Translation: CAISEGQGYGYTF.

This chain joins TRBV9 and TRBJ2-3, with 8 bases matching TRBD2. With V trimmed by 0 bases and J by 2 bases, 8 bases remained unmatched. Germline CDR1 SGDLS, CDR2 YYNGEE. CDR3 length: 17 amino acids. In nucleotides, the CDR3 is TGTGCCAGCAGCGTAGGGAGCGGGAGACGCAACACAGATACGCAGTATTTT. Translation: CASSVGSGRRNTDTQYF.

The rearrangement uses TRBV5-1 and TRBJ2-7, with TRBD2 matching 13 bases. Germline V gene data show CDR1 as SGHRS and CDR2 as YFSETQ. This CDR3 has 16 amino acids. J lost 6 bases, V lost 4 bases, and 10 bases had no gene match. CDR3 sequence (DNA): TGCGCCAGCAGCAAGGGACTAGCGGGGCGAGGCGGCGAGCAGTACTTC. Its protein product is CASSKGLAGRGGEQYF.

This sequence joins TRBV9 and TRBJ2-7; TRBD2 might be the D (6 bases). The CDR3 consists of 15 residues. Germline V gene sequence: CDR1 SGDLS, CDR2 YYNGEE. V lost 0 bases, J lost 3 bases, and 13 bases lay in between. This chain's CDR3 is CASSVDGGAGYEQYF. For the CDR3, the DNA is TGTGCCAGCAGCGTAGACGGAGGGGCGGGCTACGAGCAGTACTTC.

This chain links TRBV11-2 with TRBJ1-1; possible D gene TRBD1, 5 bases. This CDR3 is built from 14 residues. The V end lost 5 bases, the J end lost 4 bases, and 14 bases lay between the germline ends. In germline, CDR1 is SGHAT, CDR2 FQNNGV. Here the CDR3 reads CASSPGRAATEAFF. Written as DNA, the CDR3 is TGTGCCAGCAGCCCAGGGAGGGCGGCCACTGAAGCTTTCTTT.

The V call is TRBV7-2, the J call TRBJ1-2; 8 bases line up with TRBD1. Per germline, CDR1 SGHTA and CDR2 FQGNSA. CDR3 length equals 15 residues. V gave up 2 bases and J gave up 8 bases; unmatched junction bases: 10. CDR3 protein: CASSLTGGGSWGYTF. CDR3 DNA: TGTGCCAGCAGCTTAACAGGGGGGGGATCTTGGGGCTACACCTTC.

The chain uses TRBV19 and TRBJ1-4; D gene uncertain. CDR3 length equals 15 residues. Per germline, CDR1 LNHDA and CDR2 SQIVND (reference sequence). The V gene lost 7 bases and the J gene lost 3 bases, with 15 bases spanning the gap. CDR3 in amino acids: CASTPRAHANEKLFF. The CDR3 DNA sequence: TGTGCCAGTACTCCGAGGGCACACGCTAATGAAAAACTGTTTTTT.

The chain uses TRBV19 and TRBJ1-5, with D uncertain. CDR1 LNHDA and CDR2 SQIVND come from the germline V gene (reference sequence). V was trimmed by 7 bases and J by 5 bases, leaving 15 bases between them. The CDR3 length is 14 residues. CDR3: CASTCSESDQPQHF. CDR3 DNA sequence: TGTGCCAGTACCTGCTCCGAGAGTGATCAGCCCCAGCATTTT.

The V and J genes are TRBV9 and TRBJ2-1, with TRBD2 matching 13 bases. Germline V CDR1 and CDR2: SGDLS, YYNGEE. There are 16 residues in the CDR3. Trimming cost V 3 bases and J 5 bases; bases outside gene matches: 5. In DNA, the CDR3 is TGTGCCAGCAGCGCCCTTGGGACTAGCGGGAACAATGAGCAGTTCTTC. Protein sequence: CASSALGTSGNNEQFF.

The V gene is TRBV30, the J gene TRBJ1-2; 8 bases line up with TRBD1. Germline trimming cut 3 bases from V and 2 bases from J; bases unmatched to any gene: 8. This CDR3 spans 15 amino acids. Germline V CDR1 and CDR2: GTSNPN, SVGIG (reference sequence). The CDR3 spells CAWRSGTGPNYGYTF. DNA for the CDR3: TGTGCCTGGAGGTCCGGGACAGGTCCAAACTATGGCTACACCTTC.

This clone showed up just a few times. This chain uses TRBV19 with TRBJ1-1; D not certain. The CDR3 is 14 amino acids. The V gene lost 7 bases and the J gene lost 8 bases, with 20 bases spanning the gap. Germline loops: CDR1 LNHDA, CDR2 SQIVND (reference sequence). The CDR3 nucleotides are TGTGCCAGTACCCCCCAGTTACAGCCTCACGAAGCTTTCTTT. Protein product: CASTPQLQPHEAFF.

J is TRBJ2-5 and V is TRBV2, with D perhaps matching TRBD1 (6 bases). The J call may not be correct, given that the DNA end is closer to TRBJ2-7. Germline assignment: CDR1 SNHLY and CDR2 FYNNEI. The CDR3 has 13 residues. As DNA, the CDR3 is TGTGCCAGCAGTGAGAGGACAGTCTACGAGCAGTACTTC. Its protein product is CASSERTVYEQYF.

The gene calls are TRBV5-4 and TRBJ1-1, with 7 bases that match TRBD1. The CDR3 totals 18 residues. Germline V gene lookup returns CDR1 SGHNT and CDR2 YYREEE (reference sequence). V trimming: 4 bases; J trimming: 0 bases; junction bases outside the gene matches: 15. The CDR3, as DNA: TGTGCCAGCAGCGGATCCCATAACAGGGGCCCTATGAACACTGAAGCTTTCTTT. Translation gives CASSGSHNRGPMNTEAFF.

The chain carries TRBV6-5 and TRBJ2-1, with D possibly matching TRBD1 (6 bases). The V gene's germline CDR1 is MNHEY and CDR2 SVGAGI. V dropped 0 bases and J dropped 7 bases, with 7 bases sitting between them. The CDR3 runs 13 residues. The DNA of the CDR3 is TGTGCCAGCAGTTACTCCCAGGGGAATGAGCAGTTCTTC. Translating it yields CASSYSQGNEQFF.

The V gene is TRBV28, the J gene TRBJ2-7; D not resolved. Trimming pared 3 bases from V and 2 bases from J, leaving 11 bases between. CDR1 MDHEN and CDR2 SYDVKM come from the germline V gene. This CDR3 has 14 amino acids. The CDR3 nucleotides are TGTGCCAGCAGTTTTAGTATCCCACCCTACGAGCAGTACTTC. Encoded protein: CASSFSIPPYEQYF.